Below, 20 T cell receptor beta chains from the same sample are listed, as sequenced in a study of brain metastases from non-small cell lung cancer. Assay: immunoSEQ multiplex PCR; the TCRdb copy retains only in-frame clones and omits some. The table shows about 3,300 clones, with around 79% occurring only once. Sequenced sample: primary lung tumor tissue. Every receptor here comes from a donor at least 40 years old with non-small cell lung cancer.

The gene calls are TRBV6-5 and TRBJ2-1, with D unresolved. This CDR3 is 14 amino acids long. Germline V gives CDR1 MNHEY, CDR2 SVGAGI. The V gene lost 2 bases and the J gene lost 8 bases, with 13 bases spanning the gap. The CDR3 protein is CASSYRRGEDEQFF. CDR3 sequence (DNA): TGTGCCAGCAGTTACCGCCGCGGCGAGGATGAGCAGTTCTTC.

Notes on this clone: This sample includes further DNA sequences coding for the same CDR3. This rearrangement joins TRBV4-1 to TRBJ2-1; 7 bases line up with TRBD1. The ends lost 3 bases at V and 5 bases at J; junction bases unmatched: 7. Per germline, CDR1 MGHRA and CDR2 YSYEKL. The CDR3 contains 15 residues. In DNA form, the CDR3 reads TGCGCCAGCAGCCAGACCGGGACAGCTAACAATGAGCAGTTCTTC. It is translated as CASSQTGTANNEQFF.

The V gene is TRBV5-4, the J gene TRBJ1-1; 9 positions agree with TRBD1. The CDR3 is 14 amino acids. The germline V gene has CDR1 SGHNT and CDR2 YYREEE (reference sequence). The V gene end was trimmed by 7 bases and the J gene end by 4 bases; junction bases not matched to a gene: 8. The CDR3 DNA follows: TGTGCCAGCCGGGACAGGGCAGAGGGCACTGAAGCTTTCTTT. The encoded protein is CASRDRAEGTEAFF.

The chain recombines TRBV20-1 with TRBJ2-7, with D possibly matching TRBD2 (6 bases). V was shortened by 7 bases and J by 2 bases, with 9 bases between the two germline ends. The CDR3 totals 11 residues. CDR1 is DFQATT, CDR2 SNEGSKA, per germline (reference sequence). CDR3 sequence: CSGGLTYEQYF. DNA of the CDR3: TGCAGTGGGGGACTTACCTACGAGCAGTACTTC.

This clone was recorded only once. The rearrangement uses TRBV18 and TRBJ2-1; 14 nucleotides align to TRBD2. The ends lost 3 bases at V and 4 bases at J; junction bases unmatched: 8. Germline V gives CDR1 KGHSH, CDR2 LQKENI. The CDR3 spans 18 residues. DNA of the CDR3: TGTGCCAGCTCACCTGGGACTAGCGGGGGCCGGTTTTACAATGAGCAGTTCTTC. Its translation: CASSPGTSGGRFYNEQFF.

The chain employs TRBV6-5 and TRBJ1-2; D is possibly TRBD1 (5 bases). Trimming left V 2 bases short and J 5 bases short, with 15 bases between. The CDR3 sequence is 15 residues long. CDR1 is MNHEY and CDR2 is SVGAGI in the germline V gene. CDR3: CASSYGRGFRYGYTF. CDR3 sequence (DNA): TGTGCCAGCAGTTACGGACGGGGGTTTCGGTATGGCTACACCTTC.

The CDR3 nucleotides read TGTGCCAGCAGCCGCGAAGCCCGTACTCCCAGGGAACTGTTTTTT. It codes for CASSREARTPRELFF. V and J are TRBV4-2 and TRBJ1-4; D perhaps matches TRBD1 (5 bases). Germline CDR1 is LGHNA and CDR2 is YNFKEQ. Trimming cost V 4 bases and J 12 bases, with 21 bases left between them. This CDR3 is 15 amino acids long.

The V gene is TRBV10-3, the J gene TRBJ1-1, with 10 nucleotides matching TRBD1. Germline-derived CDR1 and CDR2 are ENHRY and SYGVKD. V was clipped by 10 bases and J by 3 bases; unmatched bases: 11. CDR3 length: 15 residues. The CDR3 spells CATHPLGTGDTEAFF. The CDR3 coding sequence is TGTGCCACCCATCCCCTCGGGACAGGGGACACTGAAGCTTTCTTT.

V and J are TRBV15 and TRBJ2-1; 8 bases fit TRBD2. Germline V gene lookup returns CDR1 LNHNV and CDR2 YYDKDF (reference sequence). This CDR3 has 17 residues. Losses at the gene ends were 4 bases for V and 9 bases for J; bases not matched to a gene: 17. The CDR3 region is CATSKLIPGLGDGEQFF. CDR3 nucleotides: TGTGCCACCAGCAAGCTAATACCGGGACTAGGGGATGGTGAGCAGTTCTTC.

The J gene is TRBJ2-1, the V gene TRBV19; no firm D call. Germline CDR1 and CDR2: LNHDA and SQIVND (reference sequence). V was cut by 0 bases and J by 7 bases, with 10 bases left in between. The CDR3 contains 14 residues. The CDR3 DNA reads TGTGCCAGTAGTATAGAGGCGAATTCGAATGAGCAGTTCTTC. Translated: CASSIEANSNEQFF.

This chain joins TRBV19 and TRBJ2-7; 9 bases fit TRBD1. Per the germline V gene, CDR1 is LNHDA and CDR2 is SQIVND (reference sequence). Trimming at V came to 4 bases and at J to 4 bases, leaving 8 bases not matched to a gene. The CDR3 sequence is 15 residues long. The CDR3 sequence: CASSTRPGTGYEQYF. Written as DNA, the CDR3 is TGTGCCAGTAGTACCCGCCCCGGGACAGGGTACGAGCAGTACTTC.

CDR3 sequence reads: CASSLSGGTDTQYF. The CDR3 DNA follows: TGTGCCAGCAGCCTTAGCGGGGGGACAGATACGCAGTATTTT. This chain links TRBV7-6 with TRBJ2-3; TRBD2 matches 10 bases. The trim removed 5 bases at V and 3 bases at J, leaving 2 bases unmatched. Germline-derived CDR1 and CDR2 are SGHVS and FNYEAQ. The CDR3 consists of 14 residues.

This rearrangement joins TRBV6-2 or TRBV6-3 to TRBJ1-2; D is possibly TRBD1 (6 bases). This CDR3 comprises 15 residues. The germline V gene has CDR1 MNHEY and CDR2 SVGEGT. V was cut by 2 bases and J by 6 bases, with 16 bases left in between. The CDR3 DNA is TGTGCCAGCAGTTACCAAGGGGGGCGCGGGGATGGCTACACCTTC. Amino acid sequence: CASSYQGGRGDGYTF.

This chain links TRBV7-9 with TRBJ1-5; D uncertain. Trimming removed 5 bases from V and 4 bases from J, with 6 bases in between. This CDR3 has 12 residues. Per germline, CDR1 SEHNR and CDR2 FQNEAQ (reference sequence). The CDR3 DNA reads as TGTGCCAGCAGCCCGGCTAATCAGCCCCAGCATTTT. Protein sequence: CASSPANQPQHF.

The rearrangement joins TRBV11-3 to TRBJ1-1, with D hard to call. Per the germline V gene, CDR1 is SGHNT and CDR2 is YENEEA. V was cut by 3 bases and J by 0 bases, with 5 bases left in between. CDR3 length: 13 amino acids. The CDR3 nucleotides read TGTGCCAGCAGCTTGCAGATGAACACTGAAGCTTTCTTT. This gives the protein CASSLQMNTEAFF.

In this sample, this clone turned up a few times. The CDR3 sequence is CASSDSAALQYIQYF. CDR3 in DNA: TGTGCCAGCAGTGATTCAGCGGCCCTCCAGTACATTCAGTACTTC. The rearrangement links TRBV2 to TRBJ2-4; maybe TRBD2 (5 bases). V lost 3 bases to trimming and J lost 8 bases, with 17 bases between them. The CDR3 covers 15 residues. Germline lookup yields CDR1 SNHLY and CDR2 FYNNEI. Variable domain in full (rest from reference TRBV2 and TRBJ2-4): EPEVTQTPSHQVTQMGQEVILRCVPISNHLYFYWYRQILGQKVEFLVSFYNNEISEKSEIFDDQFSVERPDGSNFTLKIRSTKLEDSAMYFCASSDSAALQYIQYFGAGTRLSVL.

This rearrangement joins TRBV28 to TRBJ2-5; 8 bases align to TRBD2. Germline trimming cut 5 bases from V and 4 bases from J; bases unmatched to any gene: 9. The CDR3 is 15 residues long. The germline V gene encodes CDR1 MDHEN and CDR2 SYDVKM. CDR3 bases: TGTGCCAGCAGTCGTAGCGGGGAGGTCCTAGAGACCCAGTACTTC. It encodes CASSRSGEVLETQYF.

V usage is TRBV5-1 and J usage is TRBJ2-2; D tentatively fits TRBD1 or TRBD2 (6 bases each). The CDR3 spans 13 residues. V lost 10 bases to trimming and J lost 5 bases, with 15 bases between them. In germline, CDR1 is SGHRS, CDR2 YFSETQ. In DNA form, the CDR3 reads TGCGCCTCAGGGGCGGGGCGGACCGGGGAGCTGTTTTTT. It yields the protein CASGAGRTGELFF.

On this clone itself: The junction differs from germline at one of its ends, possibly a read error. The V gene is TRBV12-3 or TRBV12-4, the J gene TRBJ2-2; D may be TRBD1 (5 bases). The CDR3 has 12 amino acids. The CDR3 DNA follows: TGTGCCGGCAGGGTTCAGGCCGGGGAGCTGTTTTTT. Its protein is CAGRVQAGELFF.

This clone was counted once. The J gene is TRBJ2-2, the V gene TRBV12-5; D ambiguous. The V gene lost 1 base and the J gene lost 7 bases, with 13 bases spanning the gap. The CDR3 is 15 residues long. Germline-derived CDR1 and CDR2 are LGHNT and FRNRAP. The CDR3 coding sequence is TGTGCTAGTGGTTTGGAGACTGGGCTCGGCGGGGAGCTGTTTTTT. It yields the protein CASGLETGLGGELFF.